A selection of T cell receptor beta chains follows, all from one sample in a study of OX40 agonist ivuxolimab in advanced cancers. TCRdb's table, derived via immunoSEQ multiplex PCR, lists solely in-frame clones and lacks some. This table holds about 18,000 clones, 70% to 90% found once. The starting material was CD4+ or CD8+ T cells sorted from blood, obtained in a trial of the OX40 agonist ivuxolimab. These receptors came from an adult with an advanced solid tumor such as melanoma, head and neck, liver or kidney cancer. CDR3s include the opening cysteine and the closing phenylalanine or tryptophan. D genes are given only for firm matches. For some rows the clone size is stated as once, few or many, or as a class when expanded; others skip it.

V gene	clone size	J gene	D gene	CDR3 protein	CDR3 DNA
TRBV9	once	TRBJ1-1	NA	CASSLGAGEAFF	TGTGCCAGCTCGCTAGGGGCAGGGGAAGCTTTCTTT
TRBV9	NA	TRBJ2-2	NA	CASSAGTPSTGELFF	TGTGCCAGCAGCGCAGGGACCCCTAGCACCGGGGAGCTGTTTTTT
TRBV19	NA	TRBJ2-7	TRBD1	CATTPTGGSYEQYF	TGTGCCACCACCCCCACAGGGGGTTCCTACGAGCAGTACTTC
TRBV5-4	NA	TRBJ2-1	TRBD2	CASSSLAGASYNEQFF	TGTGCCAGCAGCTCCCTTGCGGGAGCCTCCTACAATGAGCAGTTCTTC
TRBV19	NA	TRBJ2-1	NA	CASSPAQNEQFF	TGTGCCAGTAGTCCAGCGCAGAATGAGCAGTTCTTC
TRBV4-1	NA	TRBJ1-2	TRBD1	CASSQDGDRGLLQRGYTF	TGCGCCAGCAGCCAAGATGGGGACAGGGGGCTTCTTCAGCGTGGCTACACCTTC
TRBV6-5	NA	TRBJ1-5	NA	CASSRRGHNQPQHF	TGTGCCAGCAGTCGCCGGGGTCACAATCAGCCCCAGCATTTT
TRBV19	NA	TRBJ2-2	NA	CASSIVGTLFF	TGTGCCAGTAGTATAGTGGGGACGCTGTTTTTT
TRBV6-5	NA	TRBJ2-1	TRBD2	CASSLGTSAYNEQFF	TGTGCCAGCAGTTTGGGGACTAGCGCCTACAATGAGCAGTTCTTC
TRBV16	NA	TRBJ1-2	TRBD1	CASSQGQATNYGYTF	TGTGCCAGCAGCCAAGGACAGGCCACTAACTATGGCTACACCTTC
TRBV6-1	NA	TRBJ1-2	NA	CASKGGNNYGYTF	TGTGCCAGCAAGGGGGGTAATAACTATGGCTACACCTTC
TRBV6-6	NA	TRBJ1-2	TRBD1	CATRGQGWNYGYTF	TGTGCCACCCGGGGACAGGGGTGGAACTATGGCTACACCTTC
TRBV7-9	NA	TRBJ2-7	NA	CASSVKSGYAYEQYF	TGTGCCAGCAGCGTCAAGTCCGGTTATGCCTACGAGCAGTACTTC
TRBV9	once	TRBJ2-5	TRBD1	CASSALGTGGEETQYF	TGTGCCAGCAGCGCTCTCGGGACAGGGGGCGAGGAGACCCAGTACTTC
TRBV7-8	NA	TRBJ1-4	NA	CASSLVGARWGKLFF	TGTGCCAGCAGCTTAGTAGGTGCCAGGTGGGGAAAACTGTTTTTT
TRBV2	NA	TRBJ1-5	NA	CASSEAFGRDDQPQHF	TGTGCCAGCAGTGAAGCTTTCGGCAGGGACGATCAGCCCCAGCATTTT
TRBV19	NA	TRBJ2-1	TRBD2	CASSVGTSGILDEQFF	TGTGCCAGTAGTGTCGGGACTAGCGGTATCTTGGATGAGCAGTTCTTC
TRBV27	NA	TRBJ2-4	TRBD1	CASSLLPGQGFDNIQYF	TGTGCCAGCAGTCTCCTACCGGGACAGGGGTTTGATAACATTCAGTACTTC
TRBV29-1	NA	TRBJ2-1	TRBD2	CSVYKTSGGEYNEQFF	TGCAGCGTTTATAAAACTAGCGGGGGGGAGTACAATGAGCAGTTCTTC
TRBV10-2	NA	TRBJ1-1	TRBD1	CASSEWTGDHTEAFF	TGCGCCAGCAGTGAGTGGACAGGGGACCACACTGAAGCTTTCTTT
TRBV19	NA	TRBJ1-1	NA	CASSMRAGMNTEAFF	TGTGCCAGTAGTATGAGGGCGGGAATGAACACTGAAGCTTTCTTT
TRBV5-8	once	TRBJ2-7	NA	CAIHRVTEQYF	TGTGCCATCCACAGGGTCACCGAGCAGTACTTC
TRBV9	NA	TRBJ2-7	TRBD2	CASSGGLAHEQYF	TGTGCCAGCAGCGGGGGACTAGCCCACGAGCAGTACTTC
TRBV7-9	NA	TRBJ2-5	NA	CASSLQSGQETQYF	TGTGCCAGCAGCTTACAGAGCGGCCAAGAGACCCAGTACTTC
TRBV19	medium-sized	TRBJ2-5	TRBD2	CASSKTSGSLETQYF	TGTGCCAGTAGTAAGACTAGCGGGAGTCTGGAGACCCAGTACTTC
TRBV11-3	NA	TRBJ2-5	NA	CASSPRGAQETQYF	TGTGCCAGCAGCCCGAGGGGGGCCCAAGAGACCCAGTACTTC
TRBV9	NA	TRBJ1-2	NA	CASSVAPNYGYTF	TGTGCCAGCAGCGTAGCCCCTAACTATGGCTACACCTTC
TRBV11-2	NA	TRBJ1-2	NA	CASSLAGVYYGYTF	TGTGCCAGCAGCTTAGCAGGGGTGTACTATGGCTACACCTTC
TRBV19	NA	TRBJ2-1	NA	CASSIDSGVYNEQFF	TGTGCCAGTAGTATAGATTCGGGGGTATACAATGAGCAGTTCTTC
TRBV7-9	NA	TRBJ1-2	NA	CASRQGAYGYTF	TGTGCCAGCAGGCAGGGCGCTTATGGCTACACCTTC
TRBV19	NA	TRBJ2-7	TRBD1	CASSPTGGFSKSSYEQYF	TGTGCCAGTAGTCCGACAGGGGGCTTTAGTAAAAGCTCCTACGAGCAGTACTTC
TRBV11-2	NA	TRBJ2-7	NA	CASSLDQGNYEQYF	TGTGCCAGCAGCTTAGATCAAGGAAATTACGAGCAGTACTTC
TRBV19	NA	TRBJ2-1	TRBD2	CASSLLAGELNEQFF	TGTGCCAGTAGTCTACTAGCGGGAGAGCTCAATGAGCAGTTCTTC
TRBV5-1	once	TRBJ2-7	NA	CASSSRGVNQNEQYF	TGCGCCAGCAGCTCGAGGGGAGTCAATCAGAACGAGCAGTACTTC
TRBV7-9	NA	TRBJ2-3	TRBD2	CASGPPSGGTDTQYF	TGTGCCAGTGGCCCCCCTAGCGGGGGTACAGATACGCAGTATTTT
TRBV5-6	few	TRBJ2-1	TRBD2	CASSYGGNNEQFF	TGTGCCAGCAGCTACGGGGGGAACAATGAGCAGTTCTTC
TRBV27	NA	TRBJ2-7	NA	CASATVYEQYF	TGTGCCAGCGCGACAGTCTACGAGCAGTACTTC
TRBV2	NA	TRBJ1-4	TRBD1	CASGTESPPWEKLFF	TGTGCCAGTGGGACAGAGTCCCCTCCTTGGGAAAAACTGTTTTTT
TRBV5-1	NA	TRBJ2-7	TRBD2	CASSLRLAGGYEQYF	TGCGCCAGCAGCCTACGACTAGCGGGAGGTTACGAGCAGTACTTC
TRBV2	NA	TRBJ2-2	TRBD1	CASRGTGMTGELFF	TGTGCCAGCAGAGGGACAGGGATGACCGGGGAGCTGTTTTTT
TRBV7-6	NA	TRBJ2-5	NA	CASLDIQETQYF	TGTGCCAGCCTCGACATCCAAGAGACCCAGTACTTC
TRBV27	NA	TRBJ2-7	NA	CASSLGSTYEQYF	TGTGCCAGCAGTTTAGGTTCTACCTACGAGCAGTACTTC
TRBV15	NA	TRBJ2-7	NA	CATSITGTSVYEQYF	TGTGCCACCAGCATCACCGGGACGTCGGTCTACGAGCAGTACTTC